This T cell receptor beta chain came from a study of identifying expanded T cells in peripheral blood. TCRdb keeps only in-frame clones here, not all; method: immunoSEQ multiplex PCR. In the table there are 84,000 or so clones, around 91% of which are singletons. This receptor was identified in a person between 18 and 70 years old in good health. The specimen sequenced was blood.

CDR3 nucleotide sequence: TGCAGTACTTACAGGGGGGATACGCAGTATTTT. Residues: CSTYRGDTQYF. The V gene is TRBV20-1, the J gene TRBJ2-3; 8 positions match TRBD1. The germline gives CDR1 DFQATT, CDR2 SNEGSKA (reference sequence). The trim removed 8 bases at V and 6 bases at J, leaving 4 bases unmatched. The CDR3 contains 11 residues.